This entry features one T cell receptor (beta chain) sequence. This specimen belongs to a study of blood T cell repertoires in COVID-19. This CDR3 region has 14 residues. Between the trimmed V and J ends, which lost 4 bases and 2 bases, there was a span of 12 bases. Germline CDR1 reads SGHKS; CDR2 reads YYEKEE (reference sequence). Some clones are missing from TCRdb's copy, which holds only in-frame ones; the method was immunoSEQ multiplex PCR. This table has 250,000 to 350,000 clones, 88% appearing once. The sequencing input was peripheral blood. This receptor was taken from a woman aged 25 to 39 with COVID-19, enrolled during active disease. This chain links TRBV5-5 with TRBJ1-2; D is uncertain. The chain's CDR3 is CASSTPGENYGYTF. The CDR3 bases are TGTGCCAGCAGCACCCCCGGGGAGAACTATGGCTACACCTTC.